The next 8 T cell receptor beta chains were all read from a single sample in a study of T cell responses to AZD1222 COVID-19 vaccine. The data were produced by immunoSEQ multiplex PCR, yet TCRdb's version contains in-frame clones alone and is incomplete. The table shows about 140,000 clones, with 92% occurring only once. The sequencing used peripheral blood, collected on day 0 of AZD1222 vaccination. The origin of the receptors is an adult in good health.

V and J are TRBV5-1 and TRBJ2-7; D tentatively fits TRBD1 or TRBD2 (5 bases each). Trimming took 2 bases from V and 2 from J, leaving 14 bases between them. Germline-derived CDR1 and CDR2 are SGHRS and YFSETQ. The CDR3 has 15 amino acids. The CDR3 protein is CASSLSGTVTYEQYF. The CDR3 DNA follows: TGCGCCAGCAGCTTATCCGGGACGGTTACCTACGAGCAGTACTTC.

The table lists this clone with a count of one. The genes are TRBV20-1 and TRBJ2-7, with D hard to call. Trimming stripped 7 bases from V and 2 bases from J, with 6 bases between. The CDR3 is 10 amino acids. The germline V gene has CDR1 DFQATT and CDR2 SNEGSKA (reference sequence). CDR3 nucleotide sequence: TGCAGTGTTCGGACCTACGAGCAGTACTTC. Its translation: CSVRTYEQYF.

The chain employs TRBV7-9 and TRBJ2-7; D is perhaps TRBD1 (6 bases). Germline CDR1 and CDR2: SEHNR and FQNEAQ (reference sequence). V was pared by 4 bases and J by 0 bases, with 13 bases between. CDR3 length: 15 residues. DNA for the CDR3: TGTGCCAGCAGCTCCGACAGGAGAGACTCCTACGAGCAGTACTTC. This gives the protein CASSSDRRDSYEQYF.

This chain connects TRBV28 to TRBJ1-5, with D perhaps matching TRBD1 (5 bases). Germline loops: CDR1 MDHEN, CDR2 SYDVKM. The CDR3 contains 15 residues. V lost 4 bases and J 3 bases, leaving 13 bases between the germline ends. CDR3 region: CASSSAPGLNQPQHF. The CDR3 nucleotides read TGTGCCAGCAGTTCCGCCCCGGGGCTCAATCAGCCCCAGCATTTT.

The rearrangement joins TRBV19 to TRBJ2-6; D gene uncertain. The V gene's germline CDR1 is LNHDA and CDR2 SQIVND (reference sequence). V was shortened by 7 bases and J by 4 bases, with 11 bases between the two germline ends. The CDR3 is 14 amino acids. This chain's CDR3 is CASNPVPGANVLTF. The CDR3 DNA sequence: TGTGCCAGTAATCCGGTTCCCGGGGCCAACGTCCTGACTTTC.

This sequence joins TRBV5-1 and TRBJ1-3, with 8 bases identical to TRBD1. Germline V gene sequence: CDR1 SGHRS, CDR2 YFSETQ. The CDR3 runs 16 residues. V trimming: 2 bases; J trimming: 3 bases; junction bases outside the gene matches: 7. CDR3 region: CASSLDRTGGGNTIYF. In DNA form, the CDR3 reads TGCGCCAGCAGCTTAGACCGAACAGGGGGTGGAAACACCATATATTTT.

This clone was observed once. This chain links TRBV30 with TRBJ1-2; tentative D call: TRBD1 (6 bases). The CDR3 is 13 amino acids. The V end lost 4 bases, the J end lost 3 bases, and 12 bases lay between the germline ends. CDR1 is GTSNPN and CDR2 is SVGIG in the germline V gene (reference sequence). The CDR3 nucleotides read TGTGCCTGGAACCAGCAGGGGCACTATGGCTACACCTTC. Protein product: CAWNQQGHYGYTF.

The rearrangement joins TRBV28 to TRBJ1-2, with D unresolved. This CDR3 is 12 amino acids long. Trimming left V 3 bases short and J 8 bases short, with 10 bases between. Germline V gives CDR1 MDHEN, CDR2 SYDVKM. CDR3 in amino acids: CASSFEGRGYTF. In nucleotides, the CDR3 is TGTGCCAGCAGTTTCGAGGGTCGAGGCTACACCTTC.